Detailed here is one TCR beta chain. Its target is unknown. Germline CDR1 and CDR2: LNHNV and YYDKDF (reference sequence). V lost 0 bases and J 2 bases, leaving 14 bases between the germline ends. CDR3 length: 16 residues. This entry is derived from a study of T-cell reconstitution after alpha-beta-depleted transplantation in children. General study findings and limits: It was reported that alpha-beta T cells came from several hundred expanded graft clones (about two months after transplant).

The authors prepared the TCRbeta library with unique molecular identifiers. MiXCR, applied by TCRdb to the PCR reads, yields one record per CDR3 protein. The repertoire holds about 830,000 distinct CDR3 sequences, with around 17% as singletons. Specimen: PBMCs, mostly from graft donor cells, collected 360 days after TCRalphabeta/CD19-depleted stem cell transplant. This receptor was identified in a male patient younger than 18 who had a stem cell transplant for acute lymphoblastic leukemia, so the T cells may come from the graft donor. V gene TRBV15 combines with J gene TRBJ2-7; the D call may be TRBD1 or TRBD2 (5 bases each). DNA of the CDR3: TGTGCCACCAGCAGAGAAGGGGTAGCGTCCCCCTACGAGCAGTACTTC. Its translation: CATSREGVASPYEQYF.